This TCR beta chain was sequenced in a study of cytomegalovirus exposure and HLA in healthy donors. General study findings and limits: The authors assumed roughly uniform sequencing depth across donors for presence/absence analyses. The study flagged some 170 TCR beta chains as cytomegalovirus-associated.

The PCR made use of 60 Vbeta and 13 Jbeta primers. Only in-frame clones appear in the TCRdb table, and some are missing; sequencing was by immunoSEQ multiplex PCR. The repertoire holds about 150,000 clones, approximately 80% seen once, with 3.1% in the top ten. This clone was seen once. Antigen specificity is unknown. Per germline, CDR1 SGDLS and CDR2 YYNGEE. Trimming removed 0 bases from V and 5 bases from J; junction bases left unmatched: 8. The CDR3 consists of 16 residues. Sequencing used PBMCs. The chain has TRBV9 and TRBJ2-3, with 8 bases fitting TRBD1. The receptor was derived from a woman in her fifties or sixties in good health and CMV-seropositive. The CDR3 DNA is TGTGCCAGCAGCGTAGGTGTGACAGGGGTTGAAGATACGCAGTATTTT. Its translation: CASSVGVTGVEDTQYF.